This T cell receptor (beta chain) was recorded in a study of OX40 agonist ivuxolimab in advanced cancers. V lost 6 bases and J 8 bases, leaving 11 bases between the germline ends. Germline CDR1 and CDR2: DFQATT and SNEGSKA (reference sequence). This CDR3 is built from 11 residues. Clones were sequenced by immunoSEQ multiplex PCR, and TCRdb holds only the in-frame ones, with some missing. The sample has about 80,000 clones, approximately 90% seen once. Notes on this clone: Its target is unknown.

Study results and limitations: Expanded clones were, on average, more numerous among CD8+ T cells than CD4+.

The starting material was CD4+ or CD8+ T cells sorted from blood, obtained in a trial of the OX40 agonist ivuxolimab. The V gene is TRBV20-1, the J gene TRBJ2-1; D remains unclear. The TCR originated in an adult with an advanced solid tumor such as melanoma, head and neck, liver or kidney cancer. DNA for the CDR3: TGCAGTGCGATTTCCGGCGATGAGCAGTTCTTC. Its translation: CSAISGDEQFF.